This paragraph covers one T cell receptor beta chain sequence. Antigen unknown. Sequencing used immunoSEQ multiplex PCR; TCRdb keeps in-frame clones, though not all of them. The sample contains 75,000 to 95,000 clones, about 89% of which appear only once. The data are from a study of OX40 agonist ivuxolimab in advanced cancers. In the study overall: Partial responses were achieved by three patients, one with hepatocellular carcinoma and two with cutaneous melanoma.

Blood was sampled at baseline, cycle 4 day 1, and cycle 7 day 1. Germline lookup yields CDR1 MNHEY and CDR2 SMNVEV (reference sequence). Trimming pared 3 bases from V and 4 bases from J, leaving 12 bases between. The CDR3 length is 15 residues. The study, taken as a whole, reports: Within 6 weeks, CD4+ and CD8+ blood T cells expanded clonally at 0.1 to 3.0 mg/kg. Researchers did not establish what antigens the expanded peripheral T cells target.

This chain uses TRBV27 with TRBJ2-2; D is tentatively TRBD1 or TRBD2 (6 bases each). The sample consisted of CD4+ or CD8+ T cells sorted from blood, taken in a trial of the OX40 agonist ivuxolimab. The clonotype comes from an adult with an advanced solid tumor such as melanoma, head and neck, liver or kidney cancer. Written as DNA, the CDR3 is TGTGCCAGCAGTTTGAGAGAGGGGGGCACCGGGGAGCTGTTTTTT. Its translation: CASSLREGGTGELFF.